The entry below gives a single T cell receptor beta chain sequence along with its context. The entry originates in a study of blood T cell repertoires in COVID-19. Libraries were prepared by immunoSEQ multiplex PCR; TCRdb keeps only in-frame clonotypes and omits some of them. Counted here are about 200,000 clones, around 83% occurring once; the ten biggest clones make up around 5.2%. The CDR3 extends over 14 amino acids. The trim removed 4 bases at V and 4 bases at J, leaving 5 bases unmatched. The germline V gene encodes CDR1 ENHRY and CDR2 SYGVKD. What was sequenced was peripheral blood. The sequence came from a woman of 80 years or more with acute or convalescent COVID-19. The chain combines TRBV10-3 with TRBJ1-1; 8 positions match TRBD1. CDR3 nucleotides: TGTGCCATCAGTGGTAGCACAGGGGGCACTGAAGCTTTCTTT. It translates to CAISGSTGGTEAFF.